This TCR beta chain comes out of a study of response to subunit inactivated influenza vaccine. The study, taken as a whole, reports: T cells newly recruited by each seasonal influenza vaccination are few, the authors suggested.

With respect to this clonotype: Its cognate antigen is unknown.

TCRdb analysed the RT-PCR reads with MiXCR anew, one entry per CDR3 protein. The table includes about 530,000 distinct CDR3 sequences, 10% to 15% detected once. CDR3 length equals 17 residues. Germline CDR1 and CDR2: DFQATT and SNEGSKA (reference sequence). V lost 5 bases, J lost 5 bases, and 19 bases stayed unmatched. The J gene is TRBJ2-3, the V gene TRBV20-1; TRBD1 aligns across 7 bases. The TCR comes from a man aged 45 to 65 who received an inactivated influenza vaccine. Sequences were derived from PBMCs from blood, sampled more than 35 days after vaccination. CDR3 amino acids: CSAWRIRQGEFGDTQYF. CDR3 bases: TGCAGTGCTTGGCGAATTCGGCAGGGGGAGTTTGGAGATACGCAGTATTTT.